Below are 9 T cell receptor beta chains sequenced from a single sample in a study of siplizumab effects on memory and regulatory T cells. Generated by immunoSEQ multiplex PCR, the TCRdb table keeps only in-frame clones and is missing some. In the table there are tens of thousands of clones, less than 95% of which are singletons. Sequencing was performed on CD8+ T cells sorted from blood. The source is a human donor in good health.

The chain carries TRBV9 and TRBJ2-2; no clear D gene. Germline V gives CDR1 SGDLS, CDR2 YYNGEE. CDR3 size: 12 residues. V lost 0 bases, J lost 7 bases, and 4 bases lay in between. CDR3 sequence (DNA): TGTGCCAGCAGCGTAGCTGGCGGGGAGCTGTTTTTT. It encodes CASSVAGGELFF.

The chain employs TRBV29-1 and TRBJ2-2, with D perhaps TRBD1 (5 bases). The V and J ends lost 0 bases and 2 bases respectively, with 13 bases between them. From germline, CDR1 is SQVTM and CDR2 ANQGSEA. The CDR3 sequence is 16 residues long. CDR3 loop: CSVEDIFRGNTGELFF. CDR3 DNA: TGCAGCGTTGAAGATATCTTTAGGGGAAACACCGGGGAGCTGTTTTTT.

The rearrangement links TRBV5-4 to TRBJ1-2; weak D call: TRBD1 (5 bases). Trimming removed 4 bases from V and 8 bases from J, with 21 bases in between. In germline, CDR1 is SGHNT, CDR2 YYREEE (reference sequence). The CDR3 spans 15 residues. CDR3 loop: CASSKTGGIDWGYTF. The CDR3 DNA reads TGTGCCAGCAGCAAAACGGGGGGGATCGACTGGGGCTACACCTTC.

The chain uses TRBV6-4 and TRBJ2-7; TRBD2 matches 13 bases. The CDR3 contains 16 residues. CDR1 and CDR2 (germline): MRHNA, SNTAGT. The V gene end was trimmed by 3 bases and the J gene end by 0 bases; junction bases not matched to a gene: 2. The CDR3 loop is CASSEGLAGLSYEQYF. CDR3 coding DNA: TGTGCCAGCAGTGAGGGACTAGCGGGACTCTCCTACGAGCAGTACTTC.

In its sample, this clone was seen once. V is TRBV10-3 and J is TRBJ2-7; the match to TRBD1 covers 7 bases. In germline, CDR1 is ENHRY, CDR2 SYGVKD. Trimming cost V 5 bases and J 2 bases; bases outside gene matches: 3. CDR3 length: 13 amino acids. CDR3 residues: CAISQGTAYEQYF. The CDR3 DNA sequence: TGTGCCATCAGTCAGGGGACAGCCTACGAGCAGTACTTC.

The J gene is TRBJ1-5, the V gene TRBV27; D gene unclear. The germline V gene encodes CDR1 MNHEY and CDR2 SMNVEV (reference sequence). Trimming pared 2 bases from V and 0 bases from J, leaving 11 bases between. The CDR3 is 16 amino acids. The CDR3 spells CASSLLPLNSNQPQHF. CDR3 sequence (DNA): TGTGCCAGCAGTTTACTGCCCTTAAATAGCAATCAGCCCCAGCATTTT.

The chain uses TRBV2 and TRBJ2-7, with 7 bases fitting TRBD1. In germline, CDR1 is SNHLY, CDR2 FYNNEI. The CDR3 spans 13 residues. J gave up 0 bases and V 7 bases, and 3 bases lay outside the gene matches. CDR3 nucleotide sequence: TGTGCCAGCATGGGACAGAACTCCTACGAGCAGTACTTC. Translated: CASMGQNSYEQYF.

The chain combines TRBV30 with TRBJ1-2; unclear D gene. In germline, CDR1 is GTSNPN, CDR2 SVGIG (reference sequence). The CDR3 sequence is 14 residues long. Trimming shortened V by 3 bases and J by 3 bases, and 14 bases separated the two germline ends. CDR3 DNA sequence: TGTGCCTGGAGATGGCCGGGGTCCGACTATGGCTACACCTTC. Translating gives CAWRWPGSDYGYTF.

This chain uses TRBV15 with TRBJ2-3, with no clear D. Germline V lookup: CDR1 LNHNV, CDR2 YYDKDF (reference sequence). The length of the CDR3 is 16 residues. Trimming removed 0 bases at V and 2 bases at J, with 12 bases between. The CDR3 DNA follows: TGTGCCACCAGCAGAGATTCCCGGCAAACCACAGATACGCAGTATTTT. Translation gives CATSRDSRQTTDTQYF.